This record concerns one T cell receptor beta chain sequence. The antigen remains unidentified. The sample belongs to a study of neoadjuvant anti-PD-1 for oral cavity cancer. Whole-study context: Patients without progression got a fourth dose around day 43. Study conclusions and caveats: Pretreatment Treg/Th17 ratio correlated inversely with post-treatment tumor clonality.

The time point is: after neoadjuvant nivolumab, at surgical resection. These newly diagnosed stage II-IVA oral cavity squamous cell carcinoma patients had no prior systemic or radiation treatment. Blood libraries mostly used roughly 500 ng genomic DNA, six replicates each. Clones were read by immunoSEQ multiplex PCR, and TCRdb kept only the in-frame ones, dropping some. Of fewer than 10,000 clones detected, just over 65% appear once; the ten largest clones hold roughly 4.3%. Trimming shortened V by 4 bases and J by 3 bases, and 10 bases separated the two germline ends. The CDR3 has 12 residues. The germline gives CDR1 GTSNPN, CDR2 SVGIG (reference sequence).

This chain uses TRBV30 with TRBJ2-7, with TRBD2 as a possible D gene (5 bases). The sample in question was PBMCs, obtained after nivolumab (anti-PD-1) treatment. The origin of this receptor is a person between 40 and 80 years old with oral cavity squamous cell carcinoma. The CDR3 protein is CAWKTGYYEQYF. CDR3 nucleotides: TGTGCCTGGAAGACGGGATACTACGAGCAGTACTTC.